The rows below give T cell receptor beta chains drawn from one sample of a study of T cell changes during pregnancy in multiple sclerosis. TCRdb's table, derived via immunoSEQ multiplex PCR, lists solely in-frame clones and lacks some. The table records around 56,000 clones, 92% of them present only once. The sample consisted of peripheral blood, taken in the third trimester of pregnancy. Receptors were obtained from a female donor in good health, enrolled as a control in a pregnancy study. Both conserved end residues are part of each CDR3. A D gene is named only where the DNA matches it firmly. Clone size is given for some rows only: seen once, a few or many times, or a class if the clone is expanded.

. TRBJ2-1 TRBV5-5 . TGTGCCAGCAGCGCCGAAGGACTATACTATGAGCAGTTCTTC CASSAEGLYYEQFF
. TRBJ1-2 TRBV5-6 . TGTGCCAGCGTACATTTTTGGACAGAAAACTATGGCTACACCTTC CASVHFWTENYGYTF
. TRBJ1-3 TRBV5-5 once TGTGCCAGCAGCTTGCAGGGTTTCTCTGGAAACACCATATATTTT CASSLQGFSGNTIYF
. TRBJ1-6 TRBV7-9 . TGTGCCAGCAGCTTGGGTTCCACAGGGCCCAATTCACCCCTCCACTTT CASSLGSTGPNSPLHF
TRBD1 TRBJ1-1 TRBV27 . TGTGCCAGCAGATCCACAGGGGCCCTAGTGAACACTGAAGCTTTCTTT CASRSTGALVNTEAFF
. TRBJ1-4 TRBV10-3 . TGTGCCATCAGTGAGTCACAGGGATCATGGGAAAAACTGTTTTTT CAISESQGSWEKLFF
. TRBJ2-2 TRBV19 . TGTGCCAGTAGTATTTCTGACACCGGGGAGCTGTTTTTT CASSISDTGELFF
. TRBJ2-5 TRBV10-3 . TGTGCCATCAGTGAGTCCTGGCAGGGGGGACGAGAGGCCCAGTACTTC CAISESWQGGREAQYF
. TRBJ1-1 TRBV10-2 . TGCGCCAGCAGTGAGGAAGCGAACACTGAAGCTTTCTTT CASSEEANTEAFF
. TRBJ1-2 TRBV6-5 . TGTGCCAGCCGATCCTCAGGGGCCTATGGCTACACCTTC CASRSSGAYGYTF
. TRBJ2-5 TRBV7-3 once TGTGCCAGCACCTCTAGCGTGGGAGAGACCCAGTACTTC CASTSSVGETQYF
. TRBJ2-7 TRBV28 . TGTGCCAGCAGTCCTCGGACAGCAAGTATGATATACGAGCAGTACTTC CASSPRTASMIYEQYF
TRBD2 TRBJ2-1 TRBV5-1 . TGCGCCAGCAGCTTGGGCCAAGCGGGGGGCCCTTCCTACAATGAGCAGTTCTTC CASSLGQAGGPSYNEQFF
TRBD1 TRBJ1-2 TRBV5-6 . TGTGCCAGCAGCTTGGCCTCAGGGGGCCATGGCTACACCTTC CASSLASGGHGYTF
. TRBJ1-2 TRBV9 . TGTGCCAGCGCGAGGAGGGGAGAAGGCTACACCTTC CASARRGEGYTF
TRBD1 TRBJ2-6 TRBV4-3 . TGCGCCAGCAGCCAAGAGTGGACAGGGGCCGGGGCCAACGTCCTGACTTTC CASSQEWTGAGANVLTF
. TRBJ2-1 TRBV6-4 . TGTGCCAGCAGTGACTCGGGACTCACTAATGAGCAGTTCTTC CASSDSGLTNEQFF
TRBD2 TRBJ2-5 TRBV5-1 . TGCGCCAGCTCGGGACTAGCAGAATCCGAGACCCAGTACTTC CASSGLAESETQYF